The rows below give T cell receptor beta chains drawn from one sample of a study of T cells in Graves' hyperthyroidism and ophthalmopathy. A single record per CDR3 protein comes from TCRdb applying MiXCR to the multiplex PCR reads. The table has hundreds of thousands of distinct CDR3 sequences, about 14% seen once. Sequencing was carried out using blood. The receptors shown here come from a young man with Graves' ophthalmopathy. Both conserved end residues are part of each CDR3. Fields, in order: V gene, J gene, clone size, D gene, CDR3 protein, CDR3 DNA. A D gene is named only where the DNA matches it firmly. Rows give clone size only sometimes, using once, few, many, or a class for an expanded clone.

V gene: TRBV9; J gene: TRBJ2-7; clone size: -; D gene: TRBD1; CDR3 protein: CASSAGTGGADEQYF; CDR3 DNA: TGTGCCAGCAGCGCTGGGACAGGGGGCGCGGATGAGCAGTACTTC
V gene: TRBV12-3/TRBV12-4; J gene: TRBJ1-4; clone size: few; D gene: -; CDR3 protein: CASSLGSGKGDEKLFF; CDR3 DNA: TGTGCCAGCAGTTTGGGGTCAGGCAAAGGTGATGAAAAACTGTTTTTT
V gene: TRBV6-5; J gene: TRBJ1-5; clone size: few; D gene: -; CDR3 protein: CASSYEGRTPQHF; CDR3 DNA: TGTGCCAGCAGTTACGAGGGTCGGACTCCCCAGCATTTT
V gene: TRBV7-9; J gene: TRBJ2-1; clone size: many; D gene: TRBD2; CDR3 protein: CASSPRTSGGAYNEQFF; CDR3 DNA: TGTGCCAGCAGCCCCCGGACTAGCGGGGGGGCCTACAATGAGCAGTTCTTC
V gene: TRBV2; J gene: TRBJ2-5; clone size: many; D gene: TRBD2; CDR3 protein: CASSEGQWGGETQYF; CDR3 DNA: TGTGCCAGCAGTGAAGGTCAATGGGGGGGAGAGACCCAGTACTTC
V gene: TRBV7-9; J gene: TRBJ1-3; clone size: -; D gene: -; CDR3 protein: CASSLGEFSGNTIYF; CDR3 DNA: TGTGCCAGCAGCTTAGGGGAGTTCTCTGGAAACACCATATATTTT
V gene: TRBV7-2; J gene: TRBJ2-6; clone size: -; D gene: TRBD2; CDR3 protein: CASSTSGSAGANVLTF; CDR3 DNA: TGTGCCAGCAGCACTAGCGGGAGCGCTGGGGCCAACGTCCTGACTTTC
V gene: TRBV6-4; J gene: TRBJ1-2; clone size: few; D gene: TRBD1; CDR3 protein: CASSDWDRDPYGYTF; CDR3 DNA: TGTGCCAGCAGTGACTGGGACAGGGACCCCTATGGCTACACCTTC
V gene: TRBV7-9; J gene: TRBJ1-5; clone size: many; D gene: -; CDR3 protein: CASSFGGVNQPQHF; CDR3 DNA: TGTGCCAGCAGCTTTGGGGGCGTAAACCAGCCCCAGCATTTT
V gene: TRBV27; J gene: TRBJ2-3; clone size: many; D gene: TRBD2; CDR3 protein: CASSLPPLAGATQYF; CDR3 DNA: TGTGCCAGCAGTTTACCCCCACTAGCGGGAGCTACGCAGTATTTT
V gene: TRBV7-9; J gene: TRBJ1-2; clone size: few; D gene: -; CDR3 protein: CASSRGGAEQRKGNGYTF; CDR3 DNA: TGTGCCAGCAGCCGTGGCGGGGCTGAACAACGGAAGGGTAATGGCTACACCTTC
V gene: TRBV7-2; J gene: TRBJ2-1; clone size: many; D gene: TRBD1; CDR3 protein: CASSLNRGSYNEQFF; CDR3 DNA: TGTGCCAGCAGCTTAAACAGGGGTTCCTACAATGAGCAGTTCTTC
V gene: TRBV11-1; J gene: TRBJ2-5; clone size: many; D gene: -; CDR3 protein: CASSFHRRGYETQYF; CDR3 DNA: TGTGCCAGCAGCTTCCACAGAAGGGGGTACGAGACCCAGTACTTC
V gene: TRBV10-3; J gene: TRBJ2-2; clone size: many; D gene: -; CDR3 protein: CAISESAGIANTGELFF; CDR3 DNA: TGTGCCATCAGTGAGTCTGCAGGGATAGCGAACACCGGGGAGCTGTTTTTT
V gene: TRBV27; J gene: TRBJ2-3; clone size: -; D gene: -; CDR3 protein: CASSDLGRGTDTQYF; CDR3 DNA: TGTGCCAGCAGTGATTTAGGGCGGGGCACAGATACACAGTATTTT
V gene: TRBV9; J gene: TRBJ2-1; clone size: -; D gene: TRBD1; CDR3 protein: CASSATGESYNEQFF; CDR3 DNA: TGTGCCAGCAGCGCGACAGGGGAGTCCTACAATGAGCAGTTCTTC